This TCR beta chain was captured by sequencing in a study of blood T cell repertoires in COVID-19. Turning to the study itself: T cells, B-cell-depleted T cells, or PBMCs supplied cDNA or gDNA.

Looked up from germline, CDR1 is SNHLY and CDR2 is FYNNEI. V shed 6 bases, J shed 1 base, and the junction held 2 bases outside the gene matches. CDR3 size: 14 residues. The method was immunoSEQ multiplex PCR; TCRdb's version includes in-frame clones alone and lacks a portion of them. There are about 12,000 clones in the sample; 55% to 85% occur only once, and around 10% lies in the top ten. The clonotype was recovered from a man aged 55 to 69 with COVID-19, enrolled during active disease. Sequencing was performed on peripheral blood. This chain joins TRBV2 and TRBJ2-2, with 7 bases that match TRBD1. The CDR3 spells CASRGTVNTGELFF. In nucleotides, the CDR3 is TGTGCCAGCAGGGGGACAGTGAACACCGGGGAGCTGTTTTTT.